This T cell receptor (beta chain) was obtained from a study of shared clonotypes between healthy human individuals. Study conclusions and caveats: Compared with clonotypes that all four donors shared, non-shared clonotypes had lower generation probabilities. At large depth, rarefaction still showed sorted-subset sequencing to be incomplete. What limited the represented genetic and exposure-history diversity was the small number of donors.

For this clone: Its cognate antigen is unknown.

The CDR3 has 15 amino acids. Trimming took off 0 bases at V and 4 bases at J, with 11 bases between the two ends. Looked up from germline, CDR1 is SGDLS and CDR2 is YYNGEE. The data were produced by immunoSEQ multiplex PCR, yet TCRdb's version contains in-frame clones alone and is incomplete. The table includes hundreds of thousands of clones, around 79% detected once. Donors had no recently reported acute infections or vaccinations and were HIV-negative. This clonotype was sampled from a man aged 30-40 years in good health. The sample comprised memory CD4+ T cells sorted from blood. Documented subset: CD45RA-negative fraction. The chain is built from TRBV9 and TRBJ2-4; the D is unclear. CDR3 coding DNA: TGTGCCAGCAGCGTAGACCCAGTGGGTAAAAACATTCAGTACTTC. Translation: CASSVDPVGKNIQYF. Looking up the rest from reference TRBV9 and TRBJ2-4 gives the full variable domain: DSGVTQTPKHLITATGQRVTLRCSPRSGDLSVYWYQQSLDQGLQFLIQYYNGEERAKGNILERFSAQQFPDLHSELNLSSLELGDSALYFCASSVDPVGKNIQYFGAGTRLSVL.